This TCR beta chain was recorded in a study of blood T cell repertoires in COVID-19. Participants were placed into cohorts based on the clinical history they reported. Generated by immunoSEQ multiplex PCR, the TCRdb table keeps only in-frame clones and is missing some. The sample shows under 400,000 clones, around 86% of them seen only once. Germline CDR1 reads SGHNT; CDR2 reads YENEEA. CDR3 length: 14 residues. V shed 6 bases and J shed 6 bases, with 17 bases lying between them. The sequence came from a middle-aged woman with acute COVID-19. The sequenced sample consisted of PBMCs or T cells enriched from blood (not recorded which). The rearrangement links TRBV11-3 to TRBJ1-1; D gene unclear. The CDR3 here is CASSQTRDSAEAFF. The CDR3 DNA reads as TGTGCCAGCAGTCAAACGAGGGATTCGGCTGAAGCTTTCTTT. Supplemented by reference TRBV11-3 and TRBJ1-1, the full variable domain reads EAGVVQSPRYKIIEKKQPVAFWCNPISGHNTLYWYLQNLGQGPELLIRYENEEAVDDSQLPKDRFSAERLKGVDSTLKIQPAELGDSAVYLCASSQTRDSAEAFFGQGTRLTVV.